The 4 T cell receptor beta chains listed next were all sequenced from one sample in a study of OX40 agonist ivuxolimab in advanced cancers. Clones were sequenced by immunoSEQ multiplex PCR, and TCRdb holds only the in-frame ones, with some missing. The repertoire holds fewer than 85,000 clones, with 84% as singletons. The sample was CD4+ or CD8+ T cells sorted from blood, taken in a trial of the OX40 agonist ivuxolimab. Receptors originate from an adult with an advanced solid tumor such as melanoma, head and neck, liver or kidney cancer.

This clone was picked up a small number of times. This sequence joins TRBV2 and TRBJ2-3, with D unresolved. V was trimmed by 8 bases and J by 5 bases, leaving 8 bases between them. The germline gives CDR1 SNHLY, CDR2 FYNNEI. The CDR3 extends over 11 amino acids. CDR3 sequence reads: CASGPLDTQYF. For the CDR3, the DNA is TGTGCCAGCGGACCGCTAGATACGCAGTATTTT.

This clone was detected a few times. The chain couples TRBV2 to TRBJ2-1; either TRBD1 or TRBD2 may fit D (5 bases each). CDR1 is SNHLY and CDR2 is FYNNEI in the germline V gene. The germline V and J ends were trimmed by 6 bases and 2 bases, with 14 bases remaining between them. This CDR3 has 15 amino acids. The CDR3 DNA reads as TGTGCCAGCAGACCCGGGACGGACCCCTACAATGAGCAGTTCTTC. Amino acids: CASRPGTDPYNEQFF.

The chain joins TRBV2 to TRBJ2-2; D remains unclear. Trimming took 2 bases from V and 4 from J, leaving 11 bases between them. Germline assignment: CDR1 SNHLY and CDR2 FYNNEI. This CDR3 is 15 amino acids long. The chain's CDR3 is CASSEQAPSTGELFF. The CDR3 region has the DNA TGTGCCAGCAGTGAACAGGCCCCGAGCACCGGGGAGCTGTTTTTT.

The rearrangement uses TRBV5-4 and TRBJ1-2, with a tentative D call TRBD1 (6 bases). The length of the CDR3 is 14 residues. Germline CDR1 and CDR2: SGHNT and YYREEE (reference sequence). V lost 3 bases and J 0 bases, leaving 9 bases between the germline ends. CDR3 loop: CASSWGQTNYGYTF. The DNA of the CDR3 is TGTGCCAGCAGCTGGGGGCAGACTAACTATGGCTACACCTTC. Full variable domain (outside the CDR3, taken from reference TRBV5-4 and TRBJ1-2): ETGVTQSPTHLIKTRGQQVTLRCSSQSGHNTVSWYQQALGQGPQFIFQYYREEENGRGNFPPRFSGLQFPNYSSELNVNALELDDSALYLCASSWGQTNYGYTFGSGTRLTVV.